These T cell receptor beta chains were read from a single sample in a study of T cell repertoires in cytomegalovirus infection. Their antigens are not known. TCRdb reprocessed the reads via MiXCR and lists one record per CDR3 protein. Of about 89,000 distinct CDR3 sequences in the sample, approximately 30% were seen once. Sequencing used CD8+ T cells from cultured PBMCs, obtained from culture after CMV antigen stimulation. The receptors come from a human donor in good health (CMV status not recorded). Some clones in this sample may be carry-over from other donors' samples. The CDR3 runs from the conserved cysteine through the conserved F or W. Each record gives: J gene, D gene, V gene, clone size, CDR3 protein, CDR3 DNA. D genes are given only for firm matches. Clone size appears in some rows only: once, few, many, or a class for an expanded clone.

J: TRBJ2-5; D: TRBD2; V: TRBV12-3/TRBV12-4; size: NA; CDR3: CASSAPSSGGGQETQYF; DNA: TGTGCCAGCAGTGCCCCATCTAGCGGGGGGGGCCAGGAGACCCAGTACTTC
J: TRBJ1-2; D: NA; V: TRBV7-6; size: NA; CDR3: CASSLVEDYGYTF; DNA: TGTGCCAGCAGCTTAGTGGAGGACTATGGCTACACCTTC
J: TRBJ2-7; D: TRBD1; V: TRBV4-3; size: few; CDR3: CASSQVPGQNYEQYF; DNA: TGCGCCAGCAGCCAAGTACCGGGACAGAACTACGAGCAGTACTTC
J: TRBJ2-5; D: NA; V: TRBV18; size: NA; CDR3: CASSPWLGSAQETQYF; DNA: TGTGCCAGCTCACCATGGCTTGGTTCGGCTCAAGAGACCCAGTACTTC
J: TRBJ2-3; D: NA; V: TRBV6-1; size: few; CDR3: CASSSLTDTDTQYF; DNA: TGTGCCAGCAGTTCTTTGACAGACACAGATACGCAGTATTTT
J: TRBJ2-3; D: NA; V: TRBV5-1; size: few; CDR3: CASRLGDFLSTDTQYF; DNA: TGCGCCAGCCGGCTCGGAGACTTCCTTAGCACAGATACGCAGTATTTT
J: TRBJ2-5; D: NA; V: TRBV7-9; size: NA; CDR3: CASSLGPHQETQYF; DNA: TGTGCCAGCAGCTTAGGACCCCACCAAGAGACCCAGTACTTC
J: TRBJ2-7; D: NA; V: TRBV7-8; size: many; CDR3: CASSSLGLGYEQYF; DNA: TGTGCCAGCAGCTCCCTGGGTTTGGGTTACGAGCAGTACTTC
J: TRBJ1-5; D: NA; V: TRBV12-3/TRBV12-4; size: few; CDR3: CASSLNHQPQHF; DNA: TGTGCCAGCAGTTTAAATCATCAGCCCCAGCATTTT
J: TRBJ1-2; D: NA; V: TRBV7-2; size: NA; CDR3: CASSPGHPTNYGYTF; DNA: TGTGCCAGCAGCCCAGGACACCCCACTAACTATGGCTACACCTTC
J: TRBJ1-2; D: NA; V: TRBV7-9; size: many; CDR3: CASSWSGTGNYGYTF; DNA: TGTGCCAGCAGCTGGTCCGGGACGGGGAACTATGGCTACACCTTC
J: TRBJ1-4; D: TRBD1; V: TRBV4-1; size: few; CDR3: CASSQGETGWREKLFF; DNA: TGCGCCAGCAGCCAAGGAGAGACAGGGTGGCGTGAAAAACTGTTTTTT
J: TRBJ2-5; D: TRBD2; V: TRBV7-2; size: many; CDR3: CASSLGGVSGGEETQYF; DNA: TGTGCCAGCAGCTTAGGGGGTGTTAGCGGGGGGGAAGAGACCCAGTACTTC
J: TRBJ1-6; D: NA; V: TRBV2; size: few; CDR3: CASSEAGGSVYNSPLHF; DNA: TGTGCCAGCAGTGAAGCCGGGGGCTCCGTCTATAATTCACCCCTCCACTTT
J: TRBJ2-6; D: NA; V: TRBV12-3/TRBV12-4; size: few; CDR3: CASSPLSGANVLTF; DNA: TGTGCCAGCAGTCCGCTTTCTGGGGCCAACGTCCTGACTTTC
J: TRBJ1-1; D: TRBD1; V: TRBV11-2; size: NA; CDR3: CASSRGQGAGTEAFF; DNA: TGTGCCAGCAGCCGTGGGCAGGGGGCTGGCACTGAAGCTTTCTTT
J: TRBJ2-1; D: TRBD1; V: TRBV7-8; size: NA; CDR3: CASSFLDRAPYNEQFF; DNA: TGTGCCAGCAGCTTCCTGGACAGGGCGCCCTACAATGAGCAGTTCTTC
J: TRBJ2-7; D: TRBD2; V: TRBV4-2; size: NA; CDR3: CASSQDGSSGGEQYF; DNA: TGTGCCAGCAGCCAAGACGGCTCCTCGGGGGGAGAGCAGTACTTC
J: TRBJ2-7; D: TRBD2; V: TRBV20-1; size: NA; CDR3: CSAKLAGGHLEQYF; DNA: TGCAGTGCTAAGCTAGCGGGGGGGCATCTCGAGCAGTACTTC
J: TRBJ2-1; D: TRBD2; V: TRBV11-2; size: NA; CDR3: CASSLVRAGGPNEQFF; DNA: TGTGCCAGCAGCTTAGTTAGGGCGGGGGGGCCGAATGAGCAGTTCTTC
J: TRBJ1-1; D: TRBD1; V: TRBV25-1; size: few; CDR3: CASSESWEGAETEAFF; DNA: TGTGCCAGCAGTGAGTCCTGGGAGGGGGCGGAAACTGAAGCTTTCTTT
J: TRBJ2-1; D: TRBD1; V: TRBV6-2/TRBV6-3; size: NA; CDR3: CASSWGPWTGPSYNEQFF; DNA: TGTGCCAGCAGTTGGGGGCCCTGGACAGGGCCCTCCTACAATGAGCAGTTCTTC
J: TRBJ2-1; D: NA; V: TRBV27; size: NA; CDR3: CASSFTPQTGIWIF; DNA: TGTGCCAGCAGTTTCACCCCGCAAACAGGGATTTGGATCTTC
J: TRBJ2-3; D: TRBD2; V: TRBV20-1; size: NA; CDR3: CSARALSGGLTDTQYF; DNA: TGCAGTGCTAGGGCTCTTAGCGGGGGACTGACAGATACGCAGTATTTT
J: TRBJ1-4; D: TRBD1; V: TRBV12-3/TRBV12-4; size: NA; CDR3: CASSPGTAVAEKLFF; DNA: TGTGCCAGCAGTCCCGGGACAGCCGTCGCTGAAAAACTGTTTTTT
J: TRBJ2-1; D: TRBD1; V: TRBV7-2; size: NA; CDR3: CASSLKTAGTGGRDEQFF; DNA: TGTGCCAGCAGCTTAAAAACCGCCGGGACAGGGGGTCGAGATGAGCAGTTCTTC
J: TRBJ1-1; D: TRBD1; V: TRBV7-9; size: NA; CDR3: CASSTRTGMNTEAFF; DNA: TGTGCCAGCAGCACCCGGACAGGGATGAACACTGAAGCTTTCTTT
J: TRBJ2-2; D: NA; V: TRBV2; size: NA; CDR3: CASSAGETNTGELFF; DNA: TGTGCCAGCAGTGCTGGGGAAACGAACACCGGGGAGCTGTTTTTT
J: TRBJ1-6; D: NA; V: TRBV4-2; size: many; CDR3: CASSRSGTAYNSPLHF; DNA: TGTGCCAGCAGCCGGTCCGGGACCGCCTACAATTCACCCCTCCACTTT
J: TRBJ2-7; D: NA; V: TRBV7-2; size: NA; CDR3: CASSLTDNVYEQYF; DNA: TGTGCCAGCAGCTTGACAGATAACGTCTACGAGCAGTACTTC
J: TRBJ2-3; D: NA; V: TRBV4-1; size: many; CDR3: CASSQDISLGGIGDTQYF; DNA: TGCGCCAGCAGCCAAGACATCAGCTTGGGAGGTATAGGAGATACGCAGTATTTT
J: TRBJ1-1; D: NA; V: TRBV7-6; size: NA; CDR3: CASSPRAAGGLNTEAFF; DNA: TGTGCCAGCAGCCCCCGGGCCGCCGGGGGCCTGAACACTGAAGCTTTCTTT
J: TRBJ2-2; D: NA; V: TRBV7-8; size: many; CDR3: CASSLRGVNTGELFF; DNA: TGTGCCAGCAGCCTAAGGGGGGTTAACACCGGGGAGCTGTTTTTT
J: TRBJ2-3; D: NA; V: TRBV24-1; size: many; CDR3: CATSDLYGAGTDTQYF; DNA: TGTGCCACCAGTGATTTGTATGGGGCGGGCACAGATACGCAGTATTTT
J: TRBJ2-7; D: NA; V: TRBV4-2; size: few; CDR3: CASSQGEGQGSNEQYF; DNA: TGTGCCAGCAGCCAAGGTGAGGGGCAGGGCTCCAACGAGCAGTACTTC
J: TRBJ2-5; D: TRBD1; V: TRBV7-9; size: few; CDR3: CASSLGTGGPQETQYF; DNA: TGTGCCAGCAGCCTTGGGACAGGCGGACCTCAAGAGACCCAGTACTTC
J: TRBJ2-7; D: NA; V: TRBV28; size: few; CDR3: CASSYPGQIPYEQYF; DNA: TGTGCCAGCAGCTACCCAGGACAGATCCCCTACGAGCAGTACTTC
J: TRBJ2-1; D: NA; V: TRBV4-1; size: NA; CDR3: CASSRSGDEQFF; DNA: TGCGCCAGCAGCCGGTCGGGGGATGAGCAGTTCTTC
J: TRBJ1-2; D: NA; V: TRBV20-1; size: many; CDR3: CSARDPGQKSGYTF; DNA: TGCAGTGCTAGAGATCCGGGACAAAAGAGTGGCTACACCTTC
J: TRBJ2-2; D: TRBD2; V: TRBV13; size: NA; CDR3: CASSTQWTSGANTGELFF; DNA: TGTGCCAGCAGCACCCAGTGGACTAGCGGCGCGAACACCGGGGAGCTGTTTTTT
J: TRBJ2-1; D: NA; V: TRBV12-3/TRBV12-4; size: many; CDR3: CASSLEFAGVYEQFF; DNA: TGTGCCAGCAGTTTAGAGTTCGCAGGGGTGTATGAGCAGTTCTTC
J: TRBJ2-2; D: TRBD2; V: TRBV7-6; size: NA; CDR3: CASSATGGGELFF; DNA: TGTGCCAGCAGCGCTACCGGGGGGGGGGAGCTGTTTTTT
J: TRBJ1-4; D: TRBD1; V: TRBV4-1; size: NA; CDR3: CASSQDPTGRPNEKLFF; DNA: TGCGCCAGCAGCCAAGATCCGACAGGGAGGCCTAATGAAAAACTGTTTTTT
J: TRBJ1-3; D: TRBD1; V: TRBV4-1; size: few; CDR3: CASSSDRGDTIYF; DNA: TGCGCCAGCAGCTCGGACAGGGGTGACACCATATATTTT
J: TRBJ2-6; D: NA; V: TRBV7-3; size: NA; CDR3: CASSLEAGANVLTF; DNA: TGTGCCAGCAGCTTAGAGGCTGGGGCCAACGTCCTGACTTTC
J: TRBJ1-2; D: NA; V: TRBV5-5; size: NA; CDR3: CASSLTDMGDGYTF; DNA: TGTGCCAGCAGCTTGACGGACATGGGGGATGGCTACACCTTC
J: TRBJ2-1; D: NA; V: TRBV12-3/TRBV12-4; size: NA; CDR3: CASLVGSSYNEQFF; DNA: TGTGCCAGCCTCGTGGGCAGTTCCTACAATGAGCAGTTCTTC
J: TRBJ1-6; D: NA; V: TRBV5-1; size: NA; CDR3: CASSLGGANSPLHF; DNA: TGCGCCAGCAGCTTGGGGGGCGCGAATTCACCCCTCCACTTT